These 14 T cell receptor beta chains came from one sample sequenced in a study of shared clonotypes between healthy human individuals. Sequencing was performed with immunoSEQ multiplex PCR; in TCRdb, only in-frame clones are kept and a portion is missing. The sample lists 530,000 or so clones, roughly 79% occurring once. Material for sequencing was PBMCs. The receptors were gathered from a woman aged 40 to 49 in good health. Some clones in this sample may be carry-over from other donors' samples.

The V and J genes are TRBV13 and TRBJ1-2; 7 nucleotides agree with TRBD1. The V and J ends lost 8 bases and 4 bases, in that order; junction bases with no gene match: 16. Germline values: CDR1 PRHDT, CDR2 FYEKMQ (reference sequence). CDR3 length equals 16 residues. DNA for the CDR3: TGTGCCAGCGGACGAGGGGGGACAGCGAACCCCTATGGCTACACCTTC. Translation gives CASGRGGTANPYGYTF. The full variable domain, completed using reference TRBV13 and TRBJ1-2, is AAGVIQSPRHLIKEKRETATLKCYPIPRHDTVYWYQQGPGQDPQFLISFYEKMQSDKGSIPDRFSAQQFSDYHSELNMSSLELGDSALYFCASGRGGTANPYGYTFGSGTRLTVV.

V is TRBV2 and J is TRBJ2-1, with 10 bases fitting TRBD2. The V gene's germline CDR1 is SNHLY and CDR2 FYNNEI. This CDR3 region has 14 residues. V trimming: 4 bases; J trimming: 9 bases; junction bases outside the gene matches: 6. The DNA of the CDR3 is TGTGCCAGCAGTGGGATTAGCGGGAGGCTTGAGCAGTTCTTC. Encoded protein: CASSGISGRLEQFF.

There are a few counts of this clone. CDR3 nucleotide sequence: TGCAGCGTTGACAAGACAGGGCCTGAGACCCAGTACTTC. Protein sequence: CSVDKTGPETQYF. The chain carries TRBV29-1 and TRBJ2-5; 7 bases map to TRBD1. CDR3 size: 13 residues. The ends lost 3 bases at V and 5 bases at J; junction bases unmatched: 6. Germline V gene lookup returns CDR1 SQVTM and CDR2 ANQGSEA.

This clone appeared a single time. The chain combines TRBV9 with TRBJ1-6; D is unresolved. The germline V gene encodes CDR1 SGDLS and CDR2 YYNGEE. The CDR3 loop spans 14 amino acids. Trimming removed 0 bases at V and 10 bases at J, with 11 bases between. The CDR3 here is CASSVEPQVSPLHF. The CDR3 DNA reads TGTGCCAGCAGCGTAGAACCTCAGGTATCACCCCTCCACTTT.

The gene calls are TRBV27 and TRBJ1-5, with 9 positions matching TRBD1. The V and J ends lost 8 bases and 5 bases, in that order; junction bases with no gene match: 7. Germline assignment: CDR1 MNHEY and CDR2 SMNVEV (reference sequence). The CDR3 is made up of 14 amino acids. CDR3 region: CASSLTGGDQPQHF. CDR3 bases: TGTGCCAGCTCTTTGACAGGGGGGGATCAGCCCCAGCATTTT.

The chain has TRBV7-9 and TRBJ2-5; 14 nucleotides align to TRBD2. The V and J ends lost 5 bases and 8 bases, in that order; junction bases with no gene match: 7. The length of the CDR3 is 15 residues. CDR1 is SEHNR, CDR2 FQNEAQ, per germline (reference sequence). This CDR3 is CASSARLAGGPTQYF. DNA for the CDR3: TGTGCCAGCAGCGCACGACTAGCGGGAGGGCCTACCCAGTACTTC. The whole variable domain, remainder taken from reference TRBV7-9 and TRBJ2-5, is DTGVSQNPRHKITKRGQNVTFRCDPISEHNRLYWYRQTLGQGPEFLTYFQNEAQLEKSRLLSDRFSAERPKGSFSTLEIQRTEQGDSAMYLCASSARLAGGPTQYFGPGTRLLVL.

This clone was seen a handful of times. The V gene is TRBV6-1, the J gene TRBJ1-5; tentative D call: TRBD1 (6 bases). This CDR3 is 14 amino acids long. Trimming pared 3 bases from V and 5 bases from J, leaving 11 bases between. Germline CDR1 and CDR2: MNHNS and SASEGT. The CDR3 DNA follows: TGTGCCAGCAGTGAGGCAGGGGAATATCAGCCCCAGCATTTT. Encoded protein: CASSEAGEYQPQHF.

V gene TRBV5-1 combines with J gene TRBJ2-1; no reliable D call. The CDR3 totals 15 residues. Germline CDR1 and CDR2: SGHRS and YFSETQ. V was pared by 1 base and J by 0 bases, with 8 bases between. The chain's CDR3 is CASSLKRDSYNEQFF. In DNA form, the CDR3 reads TGCGCCAGCAGCTTGAAGCGAGACTCCTACAATGAGCAGTTCTTC.

V is TRBV7-2 and J is TRBJ2-1, with 15 bases aligning to TRBD2. The CDR3 runs to 16 residues. Trimming cost V 4 bases and J 7 bases; bases outside gene matches: 5. Germline V gives CDR1 SGHTA, CDR2 FQGNSA. The CDR3 DNA follows: TGTGCCAGCAGCTCTCGGACTAGCGGGAGGGTTAATGAGCAGTTCTTC. This codes for CASSSRTSGRVNEQFF.

The chain employs TRBV18 and TRBJ2-1; 10 nucleotides line up with TRBD1. Looked up from germline, CDR1 is KGHSH and CDR2 is LQKENI. The CDR3 totals 20 residues. With 1 base clipped from V and 0 bases from J, the junction kept 12 bases outside the gene matches. The DNA of the CDR3 is TGTGCCAGCTCACCACGGACAGGGGGTGCGGGCCACAGCTCCTACAATGAGCAGTTCTTC. Translation: CASSPRTGGAGHSSYNEQFF. The full variable domain, with the rest looked up from reference TRBV18 and TRBJ2-1, is NAGVMQNPRHLVRRRGQEARLRCSPMKGHSHVYWYRQLPEEGLKFMVYLQKENIIDESGMPKERFSAEFPKEGPSILRIQQVVRGDSAAYFCASSPRTGGAGHSSYNEQFFGPGTRLTVL.

This clone was counted a few times. The chain couples TRBV7-9 to TRBJ2-1; the D is unclear. This CDR3 spans 13 amino acids. The germline V and J ends were trimmed by 5 bases and 1 base, with 6 bases remaining between them. Germline V gives CDR1 SEHNR, CDR2 FQNEAQ (reference sequence). CDR3 amino acids: CASSARSYNEQFF. DNA of the CDR3: TGTGCCAGCAGCGCCCGTTCCTACAATGAGCAGTTCTTC.

V usage is TRBV10-2 and J usage is TRBJ2-5; TRBD1 aligns across 9 bases. The CDR3 extends over 14 amino acids. In germline, CDR1 is WSHSY, CDR2 SAAADI. The trim removed 6 bases at V and 5 bases at J, leaving 7 bases unmatched. CDR3 nucleotides: TGCGCCAGCAGGGACAGGGGTATGGGGGAGACCCAGTACTTC. Its protein is CASRDRGMGETQYF.

There are many counts of this clone. This rearrangement joins TRBV6-1 to TRBJ2-3; 10 bases line up with TRBD2. V dropped 2 bases and J dropped 4; count of bases not matched to a gene: 0. CDR1 and CDR2 (germline): MNHNS, SASEGT. The CDR3 length is 14 residues. The CDR3 DNA sequence: TGTGCCAGCAGTGAACTAGCGGGAGCAGATACGCAGTATTTT. Translating gives CASSELAGADTQYF.

The chain employs TRBV10-3 and TRBJ2-5, with D tentatively TRBD2 (7 bases). This CDR3 is 15 amino acids long. CDR1 is ENHRY and CDR2 is SYGVKD in the germline V gene. Trimming cost V 2 bases and J 4 bases, with 14 bases left between them. The DNA of the CDR3 is TGTGCCATCAGTGAGAAGGGGGGGCGCGGAGAGACCCAGTACTTC. Translation gives CAISEKGGRGETQYF.